This T cell receptor (beta chain) was observed in a study of vaccination effects on CD4 cells after COVID-19. The overall study: Following the second dose by a median of 72 days, the post-vaccine samples were obtained.

This clone was counted only a few times. Its antigen remains unknown. The repertoire was sequenced with immunoSEQ multiplex PCR; TCRdb's copy has only in-frame clones and lacks some. The data contain 45,000 to 55,000 clones, roughly three quarters of them singletons. CDR3 length: 17 amino acids. Looked up from germline, CDR1 is SGHNT and CDR2 is YYREEE (reference sequence). Trimming stripped 0 bases from V and 1 base from J, with 17 bases between. After less than 11 days in culture, the CD4+ T cells were isolated. Two doses of BNT162b2 or mRNA-1273 vaccine were administered to participants. The vaccine recipients had no prior SARS-CoV-2 infection, with negative nucleocapsid antibodies. Days 3 and 7 were when half the medium was replaced with IL-2 medium.

The material was CD4+ T cells from PBMCs cultured without peptide, obtained after COVID-19 vaccination. This TCR was recovered from a human donor who received a COVID-19 vaccine. The gene calls are TRBV5-4 and TRBJ2-7; D is uncertain. CDR3 nucleotides: TGTGCCAGCAGCTTGGGAGGTACCGGACCGAAATCCTACGAGCAGTACTTC. This translates into CASSLGGTGPKSYEQYF.